The clone carrying this TCR beta chain was observed a handful of times. Its target is not known. This record comes from a study of T cells in Graves' hyperthyroidism and ophthalmopathy. Study-level findings and limits: Most thyroid-expanded clonotypes above 0.001 were also found in blood.

Template material for amplifying TCR beta CDR3 regions consisted of RNA transcripts. Using the HTBI primer set, a first-round RT-PCR was run on the TCR CDR3. MiXCR, run by TCRdb on the multiplex PCR reads, gives a single entry per CDR3 protein. The table includes 400,000 to 500,000 distinct CDR3 sequences, roughly 15% detected once. Germline V CDR1 and CDR2: LNHDA, SQIVND (reference sequence). V was pared by 5 bases and J by 2 bases, with 14 bases of the junction left unmatched. The CDR3 spans 17 residues. Diagnoses were made from clinical symptoms, serum measures (thyroxine and TRAb), thyroid ultrasound and orbital computed tomography.

Sequences were obtained from blood. This receptor was taken from a man between 18 and 35 years old with Graves' ophthalmopathy. V and J are TRBV19 and TRBJ2-7; 8 nucleotides match TRBD1. The CDR3 region is CASSPTQGARNPYEQYF. CDR3 DNA sequence: TGTGCCAGTAGTCCGACGCAGGGGGCGCGTAACCCCTACGAGCAGTACTTC.